This TCR beta chain was obtained from a study of T cells in women clearing cervical HPV infection. The CDR3 consists of 13 residues. Per germline, CDR1 SGHTA and CDR2 FQGNSA. V gave up 4 bases and J gave up 1 base, with 7 bases separating them. The table came from immunoSEQ multiplex PCR; TCRdb's copy has only in-frame clones and leaves some out. The listing records under 45,000 clones. About this clone itself: The read halts 3 residues ahead of the CDR3 end, with the missing end drawn from the germline J gene.

Specimen: blood buffy coat. The chain carries TRBV7-2 and TRBJ2-5, with D possibly being TRBD1 (6 bases). This clonotype was obtained from a woman aged 18 to 69 with a cervical HPV16 infection that either progressed to CIN3+ or cleared (not recorded which). CDR3 residues: CASSYRVQETQYF. The part of the CDR3 DNA that was read is TGTGCCAGCAGCTACAGGGTCCAAGAGACC.